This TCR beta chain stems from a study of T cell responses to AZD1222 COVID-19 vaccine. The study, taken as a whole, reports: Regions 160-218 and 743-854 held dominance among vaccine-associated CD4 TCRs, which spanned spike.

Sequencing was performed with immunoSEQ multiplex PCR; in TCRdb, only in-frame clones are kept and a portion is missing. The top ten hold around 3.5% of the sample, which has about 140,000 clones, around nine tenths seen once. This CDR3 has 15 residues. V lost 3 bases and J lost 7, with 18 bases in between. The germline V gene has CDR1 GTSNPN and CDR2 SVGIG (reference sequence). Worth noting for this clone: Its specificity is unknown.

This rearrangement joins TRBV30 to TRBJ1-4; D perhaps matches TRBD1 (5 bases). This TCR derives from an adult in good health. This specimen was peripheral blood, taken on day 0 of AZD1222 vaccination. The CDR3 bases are TGTGCCTGGAGGGCTCTCGTCGGGGGGGGTGAAAAACTGTTTTTT. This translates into CAWRALVGGGEKLFF.